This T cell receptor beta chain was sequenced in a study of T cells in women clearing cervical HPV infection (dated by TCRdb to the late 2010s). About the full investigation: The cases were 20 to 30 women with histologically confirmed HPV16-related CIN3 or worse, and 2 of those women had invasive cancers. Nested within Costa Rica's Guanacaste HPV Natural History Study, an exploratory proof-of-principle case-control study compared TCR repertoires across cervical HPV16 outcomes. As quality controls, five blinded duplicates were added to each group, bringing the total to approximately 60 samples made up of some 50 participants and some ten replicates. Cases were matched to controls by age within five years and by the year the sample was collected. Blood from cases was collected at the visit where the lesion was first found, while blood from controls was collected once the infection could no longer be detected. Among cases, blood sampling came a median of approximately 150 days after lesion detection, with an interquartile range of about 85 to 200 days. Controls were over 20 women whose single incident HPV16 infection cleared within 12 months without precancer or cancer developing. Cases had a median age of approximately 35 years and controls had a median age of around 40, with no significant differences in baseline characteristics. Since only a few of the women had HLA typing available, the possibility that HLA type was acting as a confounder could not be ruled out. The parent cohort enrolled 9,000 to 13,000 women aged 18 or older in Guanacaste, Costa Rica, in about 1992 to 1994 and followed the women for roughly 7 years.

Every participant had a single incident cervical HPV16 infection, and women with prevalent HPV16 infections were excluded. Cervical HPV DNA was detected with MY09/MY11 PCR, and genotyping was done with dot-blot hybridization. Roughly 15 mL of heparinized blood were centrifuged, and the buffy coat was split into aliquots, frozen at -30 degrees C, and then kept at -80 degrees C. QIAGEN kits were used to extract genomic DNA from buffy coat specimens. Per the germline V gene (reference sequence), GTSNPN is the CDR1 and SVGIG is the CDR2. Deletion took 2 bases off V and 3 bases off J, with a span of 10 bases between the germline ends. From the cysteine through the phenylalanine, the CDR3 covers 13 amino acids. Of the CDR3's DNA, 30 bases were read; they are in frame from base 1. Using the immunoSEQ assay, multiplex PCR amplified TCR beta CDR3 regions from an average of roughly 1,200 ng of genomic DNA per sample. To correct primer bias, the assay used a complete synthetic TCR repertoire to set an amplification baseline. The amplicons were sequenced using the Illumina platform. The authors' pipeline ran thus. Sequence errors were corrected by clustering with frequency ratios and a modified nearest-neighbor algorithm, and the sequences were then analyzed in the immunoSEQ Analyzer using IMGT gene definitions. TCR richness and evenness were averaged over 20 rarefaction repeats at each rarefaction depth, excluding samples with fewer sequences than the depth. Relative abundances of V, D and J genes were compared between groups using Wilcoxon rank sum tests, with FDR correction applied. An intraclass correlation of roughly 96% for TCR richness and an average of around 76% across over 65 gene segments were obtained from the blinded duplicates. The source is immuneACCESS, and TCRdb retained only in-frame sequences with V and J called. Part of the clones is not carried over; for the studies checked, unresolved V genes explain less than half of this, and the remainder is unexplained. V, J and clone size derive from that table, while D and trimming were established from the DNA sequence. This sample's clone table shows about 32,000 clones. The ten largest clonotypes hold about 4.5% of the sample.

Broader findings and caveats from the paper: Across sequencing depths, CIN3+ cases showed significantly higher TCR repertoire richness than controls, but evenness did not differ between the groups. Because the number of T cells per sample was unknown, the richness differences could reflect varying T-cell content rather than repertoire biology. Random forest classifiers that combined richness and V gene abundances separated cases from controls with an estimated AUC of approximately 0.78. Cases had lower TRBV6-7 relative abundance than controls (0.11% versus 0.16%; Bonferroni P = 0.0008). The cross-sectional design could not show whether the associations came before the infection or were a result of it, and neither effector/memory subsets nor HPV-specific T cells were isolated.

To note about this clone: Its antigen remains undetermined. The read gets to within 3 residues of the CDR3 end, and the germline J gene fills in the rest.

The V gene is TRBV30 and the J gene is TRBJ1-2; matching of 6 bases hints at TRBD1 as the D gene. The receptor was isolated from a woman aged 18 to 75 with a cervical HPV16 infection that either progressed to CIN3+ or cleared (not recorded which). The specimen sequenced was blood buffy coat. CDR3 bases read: TGTGCCTGGAGTTTTTCAGGGGACTATGGC. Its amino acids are CAWSFSGDYG. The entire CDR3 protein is CAWSFSGDYGYTF.